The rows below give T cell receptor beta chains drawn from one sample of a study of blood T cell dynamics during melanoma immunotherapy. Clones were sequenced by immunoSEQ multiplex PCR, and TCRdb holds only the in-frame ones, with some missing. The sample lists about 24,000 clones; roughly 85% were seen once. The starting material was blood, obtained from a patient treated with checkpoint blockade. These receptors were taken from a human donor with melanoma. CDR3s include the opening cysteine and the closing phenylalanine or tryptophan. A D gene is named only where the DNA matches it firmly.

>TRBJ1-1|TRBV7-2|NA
CASSHAKGGTEAFF
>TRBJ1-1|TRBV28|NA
CASSYPGGTPEAFF
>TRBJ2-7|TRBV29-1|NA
CSVEGTGYSYEQYF
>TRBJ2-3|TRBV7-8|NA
CASSPRGGRYSDTQYF
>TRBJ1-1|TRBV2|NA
CASLLYSRTEAFF
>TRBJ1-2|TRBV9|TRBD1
CASSVTGGDYGYTF
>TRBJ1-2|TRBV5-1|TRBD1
CASSLDAGTGMRGYTF
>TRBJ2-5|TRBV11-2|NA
CASSLASLYLETQYF
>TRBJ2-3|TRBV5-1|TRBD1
CASSSGTGLSTDTQYF
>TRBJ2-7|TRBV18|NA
CASSPLSHYEQYF
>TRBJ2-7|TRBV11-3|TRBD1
CASSPGQTYEQYF
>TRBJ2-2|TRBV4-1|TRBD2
CASRRLAGLPGELFF
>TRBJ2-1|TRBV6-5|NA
CASSPSFGEQFF
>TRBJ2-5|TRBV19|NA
CASSIGGRWGETQYF
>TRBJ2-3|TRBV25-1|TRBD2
CASSEGTSGSTDTQYF
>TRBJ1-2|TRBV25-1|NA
CASSESGPYGYTF
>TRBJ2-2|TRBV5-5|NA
CASSLLASTGELFF
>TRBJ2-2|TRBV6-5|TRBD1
CASKGQGAGTGELFF
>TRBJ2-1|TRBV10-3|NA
CAISESMAGNEQFF
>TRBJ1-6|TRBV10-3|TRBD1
CAISESSGGDSPLHF
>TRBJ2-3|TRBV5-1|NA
CASSPTGQATDTQYF
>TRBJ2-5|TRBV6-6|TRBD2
CASSYPGLAGIKTQYF
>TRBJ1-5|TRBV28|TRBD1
CASSGTAYSNQPQHF
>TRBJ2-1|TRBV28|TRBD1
CASGSGTASYNEQFF
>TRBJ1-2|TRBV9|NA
CASSAVKGYTF